The 31 T cell receptor beta chains in this list originate from one sample, sequenced in a study of cytomegalovirus exposure and HLA in healthy donors. PCR employed 60 Vbeta and 13 Jbeta primers. Repertoires were generated with immunoSEQ multiplex PCR, while TCRdb's copy carries only in-frame clones and drops some. Of 150,000 or so clones listed, approximately 80% are singletons. The sample taken for sequencing was PBMCs. The receptors were gathered from a woman aged 40 to 50 in good health and CMV-seronegative.

The V gene is TRBV9, the J gene TRBJ2-5, with TRBD2 matching over 11 bases. Germline assignment: CDR1 SGDLS and CDR2 YYNGEE. The V segment lost 3 bases and the J segment 2 bases; nucleotides outside the gene matches: 3. The CDR3 spans 15 residues. The CDR3 region has the DNA TGTGCCAGCAGCGCGACTAGCGGGAATCAAGAGACCCAGTACTTC. This translates into CASSATSGNQETQYF.

This clone was detected a few times. The rearrangement links TRBV7-2 to TRBJ2-4; D might be TRBD2 (5 bases). Trimming left V 5 bases short and J 2 bases short, with 19 bases between. The CDR3 has 17 amino acids. Germline V lookup: CDR1 SGHTA, CDR2 FQGNSA. In nucleotides, the CDR3 is TGTGCCAGCAGCCCCAGCGGTAGAGGGTCGACCAAAAACATTCAGTACTTC. Amino acid sequence: CASSPSGRGSTKNIQYF.

This chain joins TRBV28 and TRBJ1-2; 12 positions agree with TRBD1. V shed 1 base and J 7 bases; nucleotides not matched to a gene: 10. The germline V gene encodes CDR1 MDHEN and CDR2 SYDVKM. This CDR3 has 17 amino acids. The CDR3 nucleotides are TGTGCCAGCAGTTTATTTGATTTGGGACAGGGGGCGCGTGGCTACACCTTC. Protein product: CASSLFDLGQGARGYTF.

The chain couples TRBV6-1 to TRBJ2-7, with a possible D match to TRBD1 (5 bases). This CDR3 has 12 amino acids. CDR1 and CDR2 (germline): MNHNS, SASEGT. The V and J ends lost 4 bases and 4 bases respectively, with 8 bases between them. The CDR3 DNA is TGTGCCAGCAGTGCCCAGGGTTACGAGCAGTACTTC. It translates to CASSAQGYEQYF.

The CDR3 DNA reads TGTGCCAGCAGGGATCAGGGAGGCATTCAGCCCCAGCATTTT. Translating it yields CASRDQGGIQPQHF. The chain joins TRBV28 to TRBJ1-5; possible D gene TRBD1, 5 bases. V was cut by 6 bases and J by 6 bases, with 15 bases left in between. From germline, CDR1 is MDHEN and CDR2 SYDVKM. The CDR3 is 14 residues long.

This chain connects TRBV6-1 to TRBJ1-2; no reliable D call. Trimming stripped 1 base from V and 3 bases from J, with 15 bases between. Germline-derived CDR1 and CDR2 are MNHNS and SASEGT. The CDR3 covers 16 residues. The CDR3 is CASSEGVGRGYYGYTF. CDR3 coding DNA: TGTGCCAGCAGTGAAGGGGTCGGGCGGGGATACTATGGCTACACCTTC.

The chain is built from TRBV5-4 and TRBJ2-7; no clear D. The germline V and J ends were trimmed by 1 base and 0 bases, with 11 bases remaining between them. There are 15 residues in the CDR3. Per germline, CDR1 SGHNT and CDR2 YYREEE (reference sequence). Here the CDR3 DNA reads TGTGCCAGCAGCTTGAACTCAAAAAGCTCCTACGAGCAGTACTTC. Translation gives CASSLNSKSSYEQYF.

A single count supports this clone. The chain employs TRBV5-8 and TRBJ2-2; 8 bases are a match to TRBD1. With 0 bases clipped from V and 0 bases from J, the junction kept 1 base outside the gene matches. Looked up from germline, CDR1 is SGHTS and CDR2 is YDEGEE. This CDR3 contains 16 residues. CDR3 in amino acids: CASSLGTGPNTGELFF. CDR3 coding DNA: TGTGCCAGCAGCTTGGGGACAGGGCCGAACACCGGGGAGCTGTTTTTT.

This clone was counted only a few times. The rearrangement uses TRBV28 and TRBJ2-2; TRBD2 aligns across 8 bases. This CDR3 region has 17 residues. V lost 2 bases and J lost 0; bases outside the gene matches: 5. Germline assignment: CDR1 MDHEN and CDR2 SYDVKM. CDR3 DNA: TGTGCCAGCAGTTTACTAGCGGGCGTCGCGAACACCGGGGAGCTGTTTTTT. This encodes CASSLLAGVANTGELFF.

The chain has TRBV20-1 and TRBJ1-6, with D possibly TRBD1 on 6 matching bases. Germline CDR1 and CDR2: DFQATT and SNEGSKA (reference sequence). The CDR3 totals 10 residues. Written as DNA, the CDR3 is TGCACCAGGGGCGAATCACCCCTCCACTTT. Amino acids: CTRGESPLHF.

The chain is built from TRBV4-3 and TRBJ2-5; D is perhaps TRBD1 (6 bases). Germline CDR1 reads LGHNA; CDR2 reads YSLEER. The CDR3 totals 13 residues. V lost 4 bases, J lost 13 bases, and 19 bases lay in between. CDR3 bases: TGCGCCAGCAGCCTAGGGGTGGGGGCGGTTCGGTACTTC. Protein: CASSLGVGAVRYF.

The J gene is TRBJ2-7, the V gene TRBV2, with 9 positions matching TRBD2. The V gene end was trimmed by 2 bases and the J gene end by 3 bases; junction bases not matched to a gene: 2. Germline V CDR1 and CDR2: SNHLY, FYNNEI. The CDR3 is 14 residues long. The chain's CDR3 is CASSELAGLYEQYF. The CDR3 DNA reads as TGTGCCAGCAGTGAACTAGCGGGGCTCTACGAGCAGTACTTC.

This clone was counted only a few times. The chain carries TRBV7-2 and TRBJ1-6; 7 bases fit TRBD1. V shed 7 bases and J 4 bases; nucleotides not matched to a gene: 16. Germline CDR1 is SGHTA and CDR2 is FQGNSA. CDR3 length: 18 amino acids. CDR3 DNA sequence: TGTGCCAGCAACTTGGGGCAGGGGGAGTCAAGGTATAATTCACCCCTCCACTTT. It is translated as CASNLGQGESRYNSPLHF.

This rearrangement joins TRBV5-5 to TRBJ1-5; D is unclear. This CDR3 is 15 amino acids long. V lost 4 bases to trimming and J lost 4 bases, with 15 bases between them. Germline-derived CDR1 and CDR2 are SGHKS and YYEKEE (reference sequence). CDR3 coding DNA: TGTGCCAGCAGCCCGGGCGGGTCAGCTAATCAGCCCCAGCATTTT. It yields the protein CASSPGGSANQPQHF.

The chain employs TRBV6-5 and TRBJ2-1; 8 nucleotides line up with TRBD2. V lost 0 bases to trimming and J lost 6 bases; unmatched junction nucleotides: 4. From germline, CDR1 is MNHEY and CDR2 SVGAGI. This CDR3 spans 15 amino acids. The CDR3 here is CASSYSGTSSNEQFF. For the CDR3, the DNA is TGTGCCAGCAGTTACTCCGGGACTAGTTCCAATGAGCAGTTCTTC.

The rearrangement joins TRBV19 to TRBJ1-5, with 9 nucleotides matching TRBD1. In germline, CDR1 is LNHDA, CDR2 SQIVND (reference sequence). V gave up 5 bases and J gave up 7 bases; unmatched junction bases: 9. The CDR3 consists of 15 residues. The CDR3 DNA reads as TGTGCCAGTAGTTGGACAGGGGCGTCTAGGCAGCCCCAGCATTTT. Encoded protein: CASSWTGASRQPQHF.

For the CDR3, the DNA is TGTGCCAGCAGCAAAGCGCTCGGCGACTCGGAACGGGAGACCCAGTACTTC. Protein product: CASSKALGDSERETQYF. The genes are TRBV21-1 and TRBJ2-5; the DNA was not used to check the table's D call, TRBD2. TRBV21-1 constitutes a pseudogene. The CDR3 has 17 amino acids.

The chain has TRBV19 and TRBJ1-6, with D possibly matching TRBD1 (5 bases). V lost 4 bases, J lost 6 bases, and 10 bases lay in between. Germline V gives CDR1 LNHDA, CDR2 SQIVND (reference sequence). The CDR3 covers 14 residues. CDR3 sequence: CASSTGASNSPLHF. The CDR3 DNA reads as TGTGCCAGTAGTACTGGGGCCTCTAATTCACCCCTCCACTTT. Full variable domain (outside the CDR3, taken from reference TRBV19 and TRBJ1-6): DGGITQSPKYLFRKEGQNVTLSCEQNLNHDAMYWYRQDPGQGLRLIYYSQIVNDFQKGDIAEGYSVSREKKESFPLTVTSAQKNPTAFYLCASSTGASNSPLHFGNGTRLTVT.

The chain employs TRBV5-1 and TRBJ2-1; D ambiguous. This CDR3 contains 12 residues. CDR1 and CDR2 (germline): SGHRS, YFSETQ. V lost 5 bases and J 9 bases, leaving 12 bases between the germline ends. This chain's CDR3 is CASSREDIEQFF. The CDR3 DNA is TGCGCCAGCAGTCGAGAAGATATTGAGCAGTTCTTC. The full variable domain, rest sourced from reference TRBV5-1 and TRBJ2-1, is KAGVTQTPRYLIKTRGQQVTLSCSPISGHRSVSWYQQTPGQGLQFLFEYFSETQRNKGNFPGRFSGRQFSNSRSEMNVSTLELGDSALYLCASSREDIEQFFGPGTRLTVL.

This clone has only one observation. The chain couples TRBV10-3 to TRBJ2-1, with 9 nucleotides matching TRBD2. V gave up 1 base and J gave up 7 bases; unmatched junction bases: 5. The germline V gene encodes CDR1 ENHRY and CDR2 SYGVKD. The CDR3 consists of 15 residues. CDR3 nucleotide sequence: TGTGCCATCAGTGAGTTTAGCGGGAGTATAAATGAGCAGTTCTTC. Its protein is CAISEFSGSINEQFF.

The rearrangement uses TRBV9 and TRBJ2-5, with D possibly TRBD2 on 6 matching bases. The DNA end lines up better with TRBJ2-7; the J call may be wrong. Germline V gene lookup returns CDR1 SGDLS and CDR2 YYNGEE. This CDR3 spans 16 amino acids. As DNA, the CDR3 is TGTGCCAGCAGCGTAGTTTTGGAGGGATTTCCCTACGAGCAGTACTTC. Protein sequence: CASSVVLEGFPYEQYF.

A note on this clone: The DNA is left out, because the CDR3 cannot be placed on it with certainty; the CDR3 is given as TCRdb lists it. The chain joins TRBV21-1 to TRBJ2-7; the table's D call TRBD2 went unverified against the DNA. TRBV21-1 is marked as a pseudogene. The CDR3 length is 16 residues, termini included. The CDR3 reads CASSKVGSGSSYEQYF.

This clone was counted between two and nine times. The V and J genes are TRBV27 and TRBJ2-3; possibly TRBD2 for D (6 bases). V was shortened by 8 bases and J by 1 base, with 10 bases between the two germline ends. The V gene's germline CDR1 is MNHEY and CDR2 SMNVEV (reference sequence). The CDR3 length is 13 residues. CDR3 coding DNA: TGTGCCAGCCGGGGGATACGCACAGATACGCAGTATTTT. Amino acid sequence: CASRGIRTDTQYF.

The chain uses TRBV6-5 and TRBJ2-7; the match to TRBD2 covers 8 bases. Germline V gene lookup returns CDR1 MNHEY and CDR2 SVGAGI. V shed 6 bases and J 4 bases; nucleotides not matched to a gene: 11. The CDR3 runs 15 residues. CDR3 DNA: TGTGCCAGCAGCCCGCCGGGGGGGAAAAATTACGAGCAGTACTTC. It is translated as CASSPPGGKNYEQYF.

J is TRBJ2-5 and V is TRBV5-8; possibly TRBD1 for D (6 bases). Germline V gene sequence: CDR1 SGHTS, CDR2 YDEGEE. The CDR3 contains 15 residues. Trimming removed 1 base at V and 5 bases at J, with 15 bases between. This chain's CDR3 is CASSLYMGARETQYF. In DNA form, the CDR3 reads TGTGCCAGCAGCTTGTATATGGGGGCGCGGGAGACCCAGTACTTC.

The chain joins TRBV7-3 to TRBJ2-7, with 7 bases lining up with TRBD1. Germline CDR1 SGHTA, CDR2 FQGTGA. This CDR3 spans 12 amino acids. V trimming: 5 bases; J trimming: 5 bases; junction bases outside the gene matches: 3. The CDR3 DNA reads as TGTGCCAGCAGCCTTACAGGGGACGAGCAGTACTTC. Its translation: CASSLTGDEQYF.

The V call is TRBV28, the J call TRBJ2-2; tentatively, D is TRBD2 (5 bases). This CDR3 spans 14 amino acids. Trimming took off 7 bases at V and 7 bases at J, with 16 bases between the two ends. Germline lookup yields CDR1 MDHEN and CDR2 SYDVKM. CDR3 coding DNA: TGTGCCAGCACCCGTGGAGGATTGGGCGGGGAGCTGTTTTTT. Encoded protein: CASTRGGLGGELFF.

The genes are TRBV7-3 and TRBJ2-1; possible D gene TRBD2, 6 bases. In germline, CDR1 is SGHTA, CDR2 FQGTGA. This CDR3 region has 16 residues. Trimming shortened V by 1 base and J by 1 base, and 11 bases separated the two germline ends. CDR3 coding DNA: TGTGCCAGCAGCTTAATGGGGGGAGTGTCCTACAATGAGCAGTTCTTC. Its translation: CASSLMGGVSYNEQFF.

In this sample, this clone turned up once. The chain couples TRBV7-2 to TRBJ1-5; D unclear. CDR3 length equals 16 residues. Trimming left V 2 bases short and J 0 bases short, with 11 bases between. The germline gives CDR1 SGHTA, CDR2 FQGNSA. The CDR3 DNA follows: TGTGCCAGCAGCTTAACTGTTTACTATAGCAATCAGCCCCAGCATTTT. It codes for CASSLTVYYSNQPQHF.

The J gene is TRBJ2-7, the V gene TRBV27, with TRBD1 identical over 7 bases. Germline CDR1 MNHEY, CDR2 SMNVEV (reference sequence). This CDR3 has 13 amino acids. Trimming at V came to 7 bases and at J to 5 bases, leaving 8 bases not matched to a gene. CDR3 coding DNA: TGTGCCAGCAAGGAGACAGGGTTCAACGAGCAGTACTTC. Protein: CASKETGFNEQYF.

The genes are TRBV21-1 and TRBJ2-5; no DNA check was done on the table's D call, TRBD1. Gene TRBJ2-7 matches the end of the DNA better, so the J call may be wrong. TRBV21-1 is classified as a pseudogene. The CDR3 sequence is 16 residues long. Here the CDR3 DNA reads TGTGCCAGCAGCACGGAGGACAGACTTCTTCCCTACGAGCAGTACTTC. Protein sequence: CASSTEDRLLPYEQYF.